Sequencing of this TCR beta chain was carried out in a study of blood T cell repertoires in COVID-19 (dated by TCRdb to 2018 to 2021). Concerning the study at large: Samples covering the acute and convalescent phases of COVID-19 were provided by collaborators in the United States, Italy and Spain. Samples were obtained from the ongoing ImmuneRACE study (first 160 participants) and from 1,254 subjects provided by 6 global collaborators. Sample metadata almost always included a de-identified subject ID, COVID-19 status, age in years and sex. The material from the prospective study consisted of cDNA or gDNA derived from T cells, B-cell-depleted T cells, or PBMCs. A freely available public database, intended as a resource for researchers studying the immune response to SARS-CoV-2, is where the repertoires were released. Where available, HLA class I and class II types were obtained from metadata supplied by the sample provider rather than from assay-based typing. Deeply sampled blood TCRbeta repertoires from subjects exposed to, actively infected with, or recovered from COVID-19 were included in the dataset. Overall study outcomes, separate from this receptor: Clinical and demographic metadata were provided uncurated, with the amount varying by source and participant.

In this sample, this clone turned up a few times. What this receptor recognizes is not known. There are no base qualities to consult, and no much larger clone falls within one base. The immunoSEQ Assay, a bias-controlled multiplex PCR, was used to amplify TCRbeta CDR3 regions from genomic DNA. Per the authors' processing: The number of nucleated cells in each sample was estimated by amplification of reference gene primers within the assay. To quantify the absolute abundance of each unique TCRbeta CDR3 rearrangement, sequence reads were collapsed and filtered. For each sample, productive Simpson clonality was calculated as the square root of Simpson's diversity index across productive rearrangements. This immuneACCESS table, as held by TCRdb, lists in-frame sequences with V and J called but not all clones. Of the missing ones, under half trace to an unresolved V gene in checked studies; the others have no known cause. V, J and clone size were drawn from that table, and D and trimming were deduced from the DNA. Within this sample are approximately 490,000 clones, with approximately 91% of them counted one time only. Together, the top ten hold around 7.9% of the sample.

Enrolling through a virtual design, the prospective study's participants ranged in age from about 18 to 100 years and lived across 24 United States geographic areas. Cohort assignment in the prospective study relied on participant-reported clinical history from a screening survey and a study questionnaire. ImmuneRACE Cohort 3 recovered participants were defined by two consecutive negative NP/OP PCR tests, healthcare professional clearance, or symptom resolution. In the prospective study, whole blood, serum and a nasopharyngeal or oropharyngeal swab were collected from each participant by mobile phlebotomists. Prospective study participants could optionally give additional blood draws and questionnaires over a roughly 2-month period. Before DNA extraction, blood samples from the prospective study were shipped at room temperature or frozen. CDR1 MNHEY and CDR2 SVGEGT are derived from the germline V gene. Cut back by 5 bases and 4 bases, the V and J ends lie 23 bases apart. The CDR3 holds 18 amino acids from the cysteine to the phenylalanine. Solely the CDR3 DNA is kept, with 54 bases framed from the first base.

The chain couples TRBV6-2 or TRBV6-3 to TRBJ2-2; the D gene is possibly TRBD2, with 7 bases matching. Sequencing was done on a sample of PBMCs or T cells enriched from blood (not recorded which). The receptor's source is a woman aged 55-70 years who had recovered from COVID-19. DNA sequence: TGTGCCAGCAGTAGGGGGGAGGGCGACCCCAAATTCACCGGGGAGCTGTTTTTT. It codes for CASSRGEGDPKFTGELFF.